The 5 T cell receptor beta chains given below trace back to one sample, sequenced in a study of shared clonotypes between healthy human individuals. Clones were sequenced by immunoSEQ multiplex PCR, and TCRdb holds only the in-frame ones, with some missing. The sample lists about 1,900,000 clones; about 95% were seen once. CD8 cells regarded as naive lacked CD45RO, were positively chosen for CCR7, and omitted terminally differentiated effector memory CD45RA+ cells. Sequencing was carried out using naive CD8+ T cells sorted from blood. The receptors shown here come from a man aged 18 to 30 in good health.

The CDR3 DNA is TGTGCCAGCAGTTTATCTCCGGACAGTGAGACCCAGTACTTC. This translates into CASSLSPDSETQYF. The chain uses TRBV27 and TRBJ2-5, with a possible D match to TRBD1 (6 bases). CDR3 length: 14 amino acids. Germline values: CDR1 MNHEY, CDR2 SMNVEV (reference sequence). The V end lost 0 bases, the J end lost 5 bases, and 10 bases lay between the germline ends.

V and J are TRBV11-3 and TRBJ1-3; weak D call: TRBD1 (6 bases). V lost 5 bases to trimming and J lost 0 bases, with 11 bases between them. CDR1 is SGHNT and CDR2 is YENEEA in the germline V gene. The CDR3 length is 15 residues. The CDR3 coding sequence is TGTGCCAGCAGCCAAACAGGGTCCTCTGGAAACACCATATATTTT. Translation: CASSQTGSSGNTIYF.

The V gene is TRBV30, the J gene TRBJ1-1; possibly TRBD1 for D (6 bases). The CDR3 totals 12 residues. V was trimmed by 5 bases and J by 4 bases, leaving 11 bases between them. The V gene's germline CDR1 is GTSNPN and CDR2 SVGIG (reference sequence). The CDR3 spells CAWADRTTEAFF. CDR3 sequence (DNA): TGTGCCTGGGCAGACAGGACCACTGAAGCTTTCTTT.

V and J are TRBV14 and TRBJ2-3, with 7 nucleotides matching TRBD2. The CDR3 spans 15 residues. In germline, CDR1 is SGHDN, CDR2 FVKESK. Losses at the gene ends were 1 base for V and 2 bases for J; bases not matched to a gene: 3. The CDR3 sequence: CASSQGGSNTDTQYF. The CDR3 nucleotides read TGTGCCAGCAGCCAAGGCGGGAGCAACACAGATACGCAGTATTTT.

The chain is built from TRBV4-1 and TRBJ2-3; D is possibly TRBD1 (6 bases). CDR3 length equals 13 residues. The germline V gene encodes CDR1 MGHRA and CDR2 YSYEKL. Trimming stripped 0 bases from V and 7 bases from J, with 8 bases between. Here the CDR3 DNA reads TGCGCCAGCAGCCAAGATCGGGACAATACGCAGTATTTT. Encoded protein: CASSQDRDNTQYF.